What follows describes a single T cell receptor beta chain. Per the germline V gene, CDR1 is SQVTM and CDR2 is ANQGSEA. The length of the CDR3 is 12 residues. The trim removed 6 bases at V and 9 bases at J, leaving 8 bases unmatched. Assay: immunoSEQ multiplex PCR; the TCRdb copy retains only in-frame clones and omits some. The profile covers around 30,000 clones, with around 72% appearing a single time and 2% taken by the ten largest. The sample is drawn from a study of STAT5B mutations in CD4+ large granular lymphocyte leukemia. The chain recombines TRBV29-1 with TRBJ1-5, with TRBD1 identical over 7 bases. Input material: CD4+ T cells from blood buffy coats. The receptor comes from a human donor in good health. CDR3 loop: CSVRTGSGPQHF. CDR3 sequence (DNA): TGCAGCGTCCGGACAGGTTCAGGGCCCCAGCATTTT.